The sequence of this T cell receptor beta chain was determined in a study of blood T cell repertoires in COVID-19. Study in general: The origin of the acute and convalescent COVID-19 samples was the United States, Italy and Spain. T cells, B-cell-depleted T cells, or PBMCs provided the cDNA or gDNA that served as material.

One Seattle source followed patients from active infection through their disease course. The CDR3 spans 14 residues. Germline V gene sequence: CDR1 SGHTA, CDR2 FQGNSA. Germline trimming cut 7 bases from V and 4 bases from J; bases unmatched to any gene: 8. Clones were read by immunoSEQ multiplex PCR, and TCRdb kept only the in-frame ones, dropping some. This sample has roughly 170,000 clones, with approximately 85% found just once. This receptor was taken from a woman in her sixties with COVID-19, enrolled during active disease. V gene TRBV7-2 combines with J gene TRBJ2-7; 9 positions match TRBD2. The sequenced sample consisted of peripheral blood. The DNA of the CDR3 is TGTGCCAGCACTCCGGGACTAGCATCTTACGAGCAGTACTTC. Translated: CASTPGLASYEQYF.